This T cell receptor beta chain was retrieved from a study of T cell responses to AZD1222 COVID-19 vaccine. The germline V gene has CDR1 SGHVS and CDR2 FQNEAQ. The CDR3 sequence is 12 residues long. The ends were cut back, 5 bases at V and 6 bases at J, with 10 bases in the middle. Notes on this clone: The antigen remains unidentified.

Findings and limits, study-wide: Nearly half of unique spike-specific TCRs reportedly avoided B.1.351 and B.1.1.7 mutated regions. Only six people who got AZD1222 tested seropositive at baseline.

TCRdb's copy holds only in-frame clones and misses some; the assay was immunoSEQ multiplex PCR. The sample has 150,000 to 200,000 clones, roughly 88% seen once. The sequenced sample was peripheral blood, obtained 28 days after the second AZD1222 dose. This receptor was identified in an adult who received the AZD1222 COVID-19 vaccine. The rearrangement links TRBV7-8 to TRBJ1-2; D unclear. CDR3 bases: TGTGCCAGCAGCCAGAAGCTTAATGGCTACACCTTC. It yields the protein CASSQKLNGYTF.